This is a list of T cell receptor beta chains from one sample in a study of CD8 T cells in Susac syndrome. Each CDR3 protein is one row after TCRdb ran MiXCR on the immunoSEQ multiplex PCR reads. The repertoire includes under 200,000 distinct CDR3 sequences, 94% of them detected once, and more than 0.095% sits in the top ten. The specimen was CD4+ T cells from PBMCs. The origin of the receptors is a human donor with Susac syndrome. Both conserved end residues are part of each CDR3. D genes are given only for firm matches. Size is omitted from some rows. Given values are once, few, many or a class for expanded clones.

v_gene	abundance	d_gene	j_gene	CDR3aa	CDR3nt
TRBV4-1	NA	TRBD2	TRBJ2-5	CASSQDLGSGGAGETQYF	TGCGCCAGCAGCCAAGACTTAGGAAGCGGGGGGGCTGGAGAGACCCAGTACTTC
TRBV19	NA	NA	TRBJ1-5	CASSPHDQPQHF	TGTGCCAGTAGCCCTCACGATCAGCCCCAGCATTTT
TRBV28	NA	NA	TRBJ2-7	CASSLPGDTSKKYF	TGTGCCAGCAGCCTCCCCGGCGATACCAGCAAGAAGTACTTC
TRBV25-1	NA	NA	TRBJ2-5	CATLGIETQYF	TGTGCCACCCTGGGAATAGAGACCCAGTACTTC
TRBV21-1	NA	NA	TRBJ2-3	CASSNRADTQYF	TGTGCCAGCAGCAACAGGGCAGATACGCAGTATTTT
TRBV3-1	NA	NA	TRBJ1-1	CASSQDPGTGAFF	TGTGCCAGCAGCCAAGATCCAGGGACGGGAGCTTTCTTT
TRBV9	NA	NA	TRBJ2-2	CASSARGRNTGELFF	TGTGCCAGCAGTGCCCGGGGCCGGAACACCGGGGAGCTGTTTTTT
TRBV29-1	once	NA	TRBJ1-1	CSVERRLNTEAFF	TGCAGCGTTGAACGTCGGCTGAACACTGAAGCTTTCTTT
TRBV11-2	once	NA	TRBJ1-6	CASSLELGATLHF	TGTGCCAGCAGCTTAGAACTTGGCGCAACCCTCCACTTT
TRBV5-1	NA	TRBD1	TRBJ2-7	CASSRDRDKYEQYF	TGCGCCAGCAGCAGGGACAGGGATAAGTACGAGCAGTACTTC
TRBV7-2	few	NA	TRBJ2-7	CASSLATGSYEQYF	TGTGCCAGCAGCTTAGCCACGGGCTCCTACGAGCAGTACTTC
TRBV27	NA	TRBD1	TRBJ1-1	CASSPQWTGSEAFF	TGTGCCAGCAGTCCCCAATGGACAGGGTCTGAAGCTTTCTTT
TRBV20-1	NA	TRBD1	TRBJ2-5	CSARVGTGGDETQYF	TGCAGTGCTAGGGTTGGGACAGGGGGCGATGAGACCCAGTACTTC
TRBV2	NA	TRBD1	TRBJ1-2	CASSDGQDYGYTF	TGTGCCAGCAGTGACGGACAGGATTATGGCTACACCTTC
TRBV9	NA	NA	TRBJ2-6	CASSAGSGGSGANVLTF	TGTGCCAGCAGCGCCGGGAGCGGAGGCTCTGGGGCCAACGTCCTGACTTTC
TRBV5-4	NA	TRBD1	TRBJ2-2	CASSLLGGGTGELFF	TGTGCCAGCAGCTTGCTAGGGGGCGGCACCGGGGAGCTGTTTTTT
TRBV7-6	NA	NA	TRBJ1-6	CASSLVQINSPLHF	TGTGCCAGCAGCTTAGTACAGATCAATTCACCCCTCCACTTT
TRBV20-1	NA	NA	TRBJ1-2	CSARLGGGYTF	TGCAGTGCTAGGTTGGGGGGTGGCTACACCTTC
TRBV7-6	NA	TRBD1	TRBJ1-2	CASSSRDRDANGYTF	TGTGCCAGCAGCTCCCGGGACAGGGACGCTAATGGCTACACCTTC
TRBV7-9	few	NA	TRBJ2-3	CASSPGLATDTQYF	TGTGCCAGCAGCCCGGGACTTGCCACAGATACGCAGTATTTT
TRBV9	NA	NA	TRBJ2-3	CASSFGLPFTDTQYF	TGTGCCAGCAGCTTCGGACTACCCTTCACAGATACGCAGTATTTT
TRBV18	NA	TRBD1	TRBJ2-2	CASSPLTGQGNTGELFF	TGTGCCAGCTCACCTCTGACGGGACAGGGGAACACCGGGGAGCTGTTTTTT
TRBV6-2/TRBV6-3	NA	NA	TRBJ1-5	CASSYAAGVRPQHF	TGTGCCAGCAGTTACGCGGCCGGGGTTCGGCCCCAGCATTTT
TRBV6-1	once	NA	TRBJ1-5	CASSESPGAGNQPQHF	TGTGCCAGCAGTGAAAGTCCAGGGGCCGGCAATCAGCCCCAGCATTTT
TRBV18	NA	NA	TRBJ1-2	CASSNLEGDYGYTF	TGTGCCAGCTCGAATTTGGAGGGAGACTATGGCTACACCTTC
TRBV14	NA	TRBD1	TRBJ2-1	CASSRQGFGDEQFF	TGTGCCAGCAGCCGACAGGGTTTTGGGGATGAGCAGTTCTTC
TRBV7-2	NA	NA	TRBJ2-7	CASSLRSERSYEQYF	TGTGCCAGCAGCTTAAGATCCGAGCGCTCCTACGAGCAGTACTTC
TRBV24-1	NA	TRBD1	TRBJ2-4	CATSQHTDRDAAKNIQYF	TGTGCCACCTCCCAACACACAGACAGGGACGCAGCCAAAAACATTCAGTACTTC
TRBV5-4	NA	TRBD1	TRBJ1-6	CASSRRDRGDRNSPLHF	TGTGCCAGCAGCCGCCGGGACAGGGGAGATCGAAATTCACCCCTCCACTTT
TRBV5-1	NA	NA	TRBJ2-5	CASSLGARREETQYF	TGCGCCAGCAGCTTGGGGGCCCGACGGGAAGAGACCCAGTACTTC
TRBV6-2/TRBV6-3	once	NA	TRBJ2-1	CASSGPLGASNEQFF	TGTGCCAGCAGCGGGCCCCTTGGGGCTAGCAATGAGCAGTTCTTC
TRBV7-2	NA	TRBD1	TRBJ1-1	CASSIPGQGVRAFF	TGTGCCAGCAGCATTCCGGGACAGGGGGTAAGGGCTTTCTTT
TRBV7-2	NA	NA	TRBJ2-4	CASGPGLSSGIQYF	TGTGCCAGCGGCCCGGGACTTTCATCCGGCATTCAGTACTTC
TRBV5-4	NA	TRBD2	TRBJ2-5	CASSWELAGGLEETQYF	TGTGCCAGCAGCTGGGAACTAGCGGGGGGCCTTGAAGAGACCCAGTACTTC
TRBV27	NA	TRBD2	TRBJ2-7	CASSPPSPGGLDEQYF	TGTGCCAGCAGTCCCCCTTCTCCGGGGGGATTGGACGAGCAGTACTTC
TRBV7-2	once	NA	TRBJ1-1	CASSFRGEAFF	TGTGCCAGCAGCTTCAGGGGTGAGGCTTTCTTT
TRBV7-3	NA	TRBD2	TRBJ2-3	CASSPRPAGGRSTDTQYF	TGTGCCAGCAGCCCTCGCCCAGCGGGGGGCCGGAGCACAGATACGCAGTATTTT
TRBV29-1	NA	NA	TRBJ2-2	CSAARAGANTGELFF	TGCAGCGCCGCCCGGGCAGGTGCGAACACCGGGGAGCTGTTTTTT
TRBV4-1	NA	TRBD1	TRBJ2-1	CASSQEGGTGTYYNEQFF	TGCGCCAGCAGCCAAGAAGGGGGCACCGGGACCTACTACAATGAGCAGTTCTTC
TRBV15	NA	NA	TRBJ1-5	CATSREEAAYWPQHF	TGTGCCACCAGCAGAGAGGAGGCTGCGTATTGGCCCCAGCATTTT
TRBV24-1	NA	TRBD1	TRBJ1-2	CATSDSGQPNYGYTF	TGTGCCACCAGTGATTCGGGACAGCCGAACTATGGCTACACCTTC
TRBV3-1	NA	NA	TRBJ2-3	CASSQASVIRTDTQYF	TGTGCCAGCAGCCAAGCTAGCGTTATACGCACAGATACGCAGTATTTT
TRBV2	NA	NA	TRBJ1-2	CASRMDSSGYTF	TGTGCCAGCAGGATGGACAGTTCGGGCTACACCTTC
TRBV4-1	NA	TRBD2	TRBJ2-1	CASSRGLAGGRYNEQFF	TGCGCCAGCAGCCGGGGACTAGCGGGGGGTCGCTACAATGAGCAGTTCTTC
TRBV20-1	NA	TRBD2	TRBJ2-1	CSASGLANNEQFF	TGCAGTGCAAGCGGACTAGCCAACAATGAGCAGTTCTTC
TRBV23-1	NA	NA	TRBJ1-4	CASSFRATNEKLFF	TGCGCCAGCAGTTTCAGGGCAACTAATGAAAAACTGTTTTTT
TRBV29-1	NA	NA	TRBJ1-1	CSVTRGGPEAFF	TGCAGCGTTACACGGGGGGGGCCTGAAGCTTTCTTT